A single sample is the source of the 32 T cell receptor beta chains below, sequenced in a study of human T cells and chemical hapten exposure. TCRdb itself ran the RACE reads through MiXCR, one entry per CDR3 protein. Of approximately 260,000 distinct CDR3 sequences in the sample, approximately 8.4% were seen once. Time point in this sample: pre-sensitization, week 0. Treatment specified: therapeutic diphenylcyclopropenone sensitization with weekly scalp DPC. The starting material was whole blood, obtained in connection with sensitization to the hapten diphenylcyclopropenone (DPC). The receptors shown here come from a woman between 40 and 50 years old with alopecia areata. Some clones in this sample may be carry-over from other donors' samples.

The rearrangement uses TRBV2 and TRBJ2-1; the D gene is possibly TRBD1 (5 bases). The V gene lost 1 base and the J gene lost 4 bases, with 8 bases spanning the gap. This CDR3 is built from 14 residues. Germline CDR1 reads SNHLY; CDR2 reads FYNNEI. For the CDR3, the DNA is TGTGCCAGCAGTGAAGGAAACAGGTACAATGAGCAGTTCTTC. This translates into CASSEGNRYNEQFF. The full variable domain, rest sourced from reference TRBV2 and TRBJ2-1, is EPEVTQTPSHQVTQMGQEVILRCVPISNHLYFYWYRQILGQKVEFLVSFYNNEISEKSEIFDDQFSVERPDGSNFTLKIRSTKLEDSAMYFCASSEGNRYNEQFFGPGTRLTVL.

This clonotype showed up many times. The CDR3 sequence: CASSWYRGLRETQYF. The DNA of the CDR3 is TGTGCCAGCAGTTGGTACCGGGGCCTTCGAGAGACCCAGTACTTC. The V gene is TRBV28, the J gene TRBJ2-5; TRBD1 or TRBD2 may be the D gene (5 bases each). Germline-derived CDR1 and CDR2 are MDHEN and SYDVKM. V lost 4 bases, J lost 4 bases, and 16 bases lay in between. CDR3 length: 15 residues.

The chain has TRBV20-1 and TRBJ2-7; D remains unclear. The germline V gene has CDR1 DFQATT and CDR2 SNEGSKA (reference sequence). Trimming removed 2 bases at V and 1 base at J, with 15 bases between. The CDR3 length is 15 residues. As DNA, the CDR3 is TGCAGTGCTAGAAGATCCCGGATTTCGTCCTACGAGCAGTACTTC. This sequence encodes CSARRSRISSYEQYF.

This clonotype has just a few counts. In DNA, the CDR3 is TGTGCCATCAGTGAGGAGGCAGCGACCACCTACGAGCAGTACTTC. Translating it yields CAISEEAATTYEQYF. The chain links TRBV10-3 to TRBJ2-7; D ambiguous. The CDR3 extends over 15 amino acids. Germline V gene lookup returns CDR1 ENHRY and CDR2 SYGVKD. The V gene lost 2 bases and the J gene lost 2 bases, with 13 bases spanning the gap.

This clonotype appeared a few times. The chain carries TRBV12-3 or TRBV12-4 and TRBJ1-3; unclear D gene. The CDR3 is 14 residues long. The ends were cut back, 7 bases at V and 0 bases at J, with 10 bases in the middle. The CDR3 bases are TGTGCCAGCATTCTACAGACCTCTGGAAACACCATATATTTT. Encoded protein: CASILQTSGNTIYF.

In this sample, this clonotype turned up a few times. The V call is TRBV28, the J call TRBJ2-6, with D uncertain. Germline CDR1 is MDHEN and CDR2 is SYDVKM. This CDR3 has 13 amino acids. V was trimmed by 7 bases and J by 6 bases, leaving 10 bases between them. As DNA, the CDR3 is TGTGCCAGCAACCACCCCGAGGCCAACGTCCTGACTTTC. Translation gives CASNHPEANVLTF.

The chain carries TRBV7-9 and TRBJ2-2; D remains ambiguous. Trimming removed 5 bases from V and 0 bases from J, with 13 bases in between. CDR1 and CDR2 from the germline V gene are SEHNR and FQNEAQ (reference sequence). The CDR3 length is 16 residues. This CDR3 reads CASSTDLTPNTGELFF. CDR3 nucleotides: TGTGCCAGCAGCACCGACCTGACCCCGAACACCGGGGAGCTGTTTTTT.

V usage is TRBV2 and J usage is TRBJ1-2; 8 bases map to TRBD1. Trimming at V came to 6 bases and at J to 4 bases, leaving 7 bases not matched to a gene. The CDR3 covers 14 residues. CDR1 and CDR2 (germline): SNHLY, FYNNEI. The CDR3 region is CASREQGEGYGYTF. CDR3 bases: TGTGCCAGCAGGGAACAGGGGGAGGGCTATGGCTACACCTTC.

The chain carries TRBV30 and TRBJ1-2, with D maybe TRBD1 (6 bases). This CDR3 has 13 amino acids. Germline lookup yields CDR1 GTSNPN and CDR2 SVGIG (reference sequence). Trimming pared 4 bases from V and 3 bases from J, leaving 12 bases between. In DNA form, the CDR3 reads TGTGCCTGGAATCCAGGGGCGGACTATGGCTACACCTTC. Translated, it gives CAWNPGADYGYTF.

This clonotype has at least ten counts. The rearrangement links TRBV7-2 to TRBJ2-3, with D possibly being TRBD1 (5 bases). The CDR3 length is 14 residues. The germline V and J ends were trimmed by 5 bases and 4 bases, with 13 bases remaining between them. Germline V gives CDR1 SGHTA, CDR2 FQGNSA. CDR3 nucleotides: TGTGCCAGCAGCCCCCGGCAGGGTCCAGATACGCAGTATTTT. Protein sequence: CASSPRQGPDTQYF.

V usage is TRBV6-2 or TRBV6-3 and J usage is TRBJ2-2; 9 bases are a match to TRBD1. From germline, CDR1 is MNHEY and CDR2 SVGEGT. This CDR3 spans 14 amino acids. J was trimmed by 4 bases and V by 6 bases; bases with no gene match: 3. CDR3 region: CASRRTGVTGELFF. CDR3 nucleotide sequence: TGTGCCAGCAGAAGGACAGGGGTCACCGGGGAGCTGTTTTTT.

In this sample, this clonotype turned up many times. The rearrangement joins TRBV28 to TRBJ1-2, with D maybe TRBD1 (5 bases). This CDR3 has 14 residues. Germline V gene sequence: CDR1 MDHEN, CDR2 SYDVKM. The germline V and J ends were trimmed by 8 bases and 5 bases, with 18 bases remaining between them. DNA for the CDR3: TGTGCCAGCCGAAGGACAACAGCGACTTATGGCTACACCTTC. Amino acids: CASRRTTATYGYTF.

In this sample, this clonotype turned up a few times. CDR3 in DNA: TGTGCCAGCTCACCACCCAGCGGGAGACGCCAAGAGACCCAGTACTTC. Amino acids: CASSPPSGRRQETQYF. This rearrangement joins TRBV18 to TRBJ2-5, with 8 bases fitting TRBD2. The CDR3 spans 16 residues. The junction had 4 bases not matched to a gene; V was cut back by 0 bases and J by 1 base. Germline CDR1 and CDR2: KGHSH and LQKENI.

This clonotype was found a few times. This rearrangement joins TRBV29-1 to TRBJ2-1, with D tentatively TRBD1 or TRBD2 (5 bases each). The V gene lost 3 bases and the J gene lost 8 bases, with 14 bases spanning the gap. The CDR3 sequence is 13 residues long. The germline gives CDR1 SQVTM, CDR2 ANQGSEA. The CDR3 nucleotides are TGCAGCGTTGATCGTGGGGGTGGGTATGAGCAGTTCTTC. It encodes CSVDRGGGYEQFF.

This clonotype appeared a few times. V and J are TRBV28 and TRBJ2-7; D gene ambiguous. The CDR3 is 13 amino acids. Looked up from germline, CDR1 is MDHEN and CDR2 is SYDVKM. V lost 7 bases and J lost 2, with 12 bases in between. DNA for the CDR3: TGTGCCAGCACAGGCAGCCCACCCTACGAGCAGTACTTC. It specifies CASTGSPPYEQYF.

This clonotype was observed at least ten times. This rearrangement joins TRBV7-9 to TRBJ2-2; TRBD2 might be the D (5 bases). Per the germline V gene, CDR1 is SEHNR and CDR2 is FQNEAQ (reference sequence). The CDR3 runs 15 residues. V was clipped by 5 bases and J by 4 bases, with 14 bases between them. The DNA for the CDR3 is TGTGCCAGCAGCCCTTGGCGGAGGACCACCGGGGAGCTGTTTTTT. Its translation: CASSPWRRTTGELFF.

This clonotype was recorded at least ten times. The rearrangement joins TRBV5-1 to TRBJ1-2; 7 positions agree with TRBD1. The CDR3 is 13 amino acids. CDR1 SGHRS and CDR2 YFSETQ come from the germline V gene. Losses at the gene ends were 6 bases for V and 3 bases for J; bases not matched to a gene: 5. As DNA, the CDR3 is TGCGCCAGCACATTAGACAGGGACTATGGCTACACCTTC. The encoded protein is CASTLDRDYGYTF.

This chain joins TRBV20-1 and TRBJ2-3; TRBD2 matches at 7 bases. CDR1 is DFQATT, CDR2 SNEGSKA, per germline (reference sequence). J gave up 6 bases and V 4 bases, and 4 bases lay outside the gene matches. The length of the CDR3 is 12 residues. In DNA, the CDR3 is TGCAGTGCTAACCGGGACTACGATACGCAGTATTTT. Amino acids: CSANRDYDTQYF.

This clonotype was counted between two and nine times. The chain joins TRBV3-1 to TRBJ1-1; tentatively, D is TRBD1 (6 bases). The CDR3 is 12 amino acids. V was shortened by 7 bases and J by 3 bases, with 9 bases between the two germline ends. CDR1 is LGHDT and CDR2 is YNNKEL in the germline V gene (reference sequence). The CDR3 here is CASTGTYTEAFF. CDR3 DNA: TGTGCCAGCACCGGGACATACACTGAAGCTTTCTTT.

This clonotype was counted only a few times. The CDR3 nucleotides read TGTGCCAGCAGTATTGAGCTAGCGGTACAGTTCTTC. It encodes CASSIELAVQFF. The chain combines TRBV12-3 or TRBV12-4 with TRBJ2-1; 7 bases match TRBD2. The CDR3 is 12 residues long. The V gene end was trimmed by 5 bases and the J gene end by 13 bases; junction bases not matched to a gene: 8.

This clonotype has ten or more counts. The gene calls are TRBV6-6 and TRBJ2-7; TRBD2 aligns across 13 bases. With V trimmed by 6 bases and J by 6 bases, 5 bases remained unmatched. The CDR3 runs 14 residues. Germline CDR1 MNHNY, CDR2 SVGAGI (reference sequence). The DNA for the CDR3 is TGTGCCAGCAGAGGACTAGCGGGAGAATCCGAGCAGTACTTC. The encoded protein is CASRGLAGESEQYF.

As for this clonotype: This may come from a read error, since a much larger clone is one base off. The chain couples TRBV12-3 or TRBV12-4 to TRBJ2-2, with TRBD2 as a possible D gene (5 bases). This CDR3 has 11 residues. The DNA of the CDR3 is TGTGCCAGCAGTTTCAACGGGGTGCTGTTTTTT. This gives the protein CASSFNGVLFF.

This clonotype has ten or more counts. This chain uses TRBV6-1 with TRBJ2-7, with D perhaps matching TRBD1 or TRBD2 (5 bases each). V was cut by 5 bases and J by 2 bases, with 10 bases left in between. This CDR3 is 13 amino acids long. Germline CDR1 and CDR2: MNHNS and SASEGT. CDR3 in DNA: TGTGCCAGCAGTCCGGGACCTCCCTACGAGCAGTACTTC. This gives the protein CASSPGPPYEQYF.

This clonotype was seen a handful of times. The chain is built from TRBV19 and TRBJ1-5, with a weak D call TRBD1 (6 bases). From germline, CDR1 is LNHDA and CDR2 SQIVND (reference sequence). Trimming took 7 bases from V and 5 from J, leaving 9 bases between them. The CDR3 is 12 amino acids. The DNA for the CDR3 is TGTGCCAGTAAAGGGGGGCATCAGCCCCAGCATTTT. Translation gives CASKGGHQPQHF.

Many counts were recorded for this clonotype. The J gene is TRBJ2-1, the V gene TRBV4-1; 7 bases fit TRBD1. Germline V gene lookup returns CDR1 MGHRA and CDR2 YSYEKL. Losses at the gene ends were 0 bases for V and 3 bases for J; bases not matched to a gene: 5. CDR3 length equals 16 residues. CDR3 coding DNA: TGCGCCAGCAGCCAAGACCCCGGACAGGTCTACAATGAGCAGTTCTTC. It yields the protein CASSQDPGQVYNEQFF.

The chain carries TRBV6-5 and TRBJ1-2; D may be TRBD1 (6 bases). V lost 11 bases and J lost 6, with 10 bases in between. Germline values: CDR1 MNHEY, CDR2 SVGAGI. This CDR3 region has 10 residues. The CDR3 DNA reads as TGTGCCTCCCGACAGGATGGCTACACCTTC. Translating gives CASRQDGYTF.

V and J are TRBV20-1 and TRBJ2-7; 11 bases agree with TRBD2. CDR1 DFQATT and CDR2 SNEGSKA come from the germline V gene (reference sequence). The CDR3 contains 14 residues. V shed 8 bases, J shed 5 bases, and the junction held 11 bases outside the gene matches. The DNA for the CDR3 is TGCAGTACGAGCCGACTAGCGGGATACCACGAGCAGTACTTC. It codes for CSTSRLAGYHEQYF.

The CDR3 sequence is CASSDTYEQYF. In DNA form, the CDR3 reads TGCGCCAGCAGCGATACCTACGAGCAGTACTTC. The chain couples TRBV5-1 to TRBJ2-7, with unresolved D. Germline CDR1 reads SGHRS; CDR2 reads YFSETQ. V lost 4 bases and J lost 2, with 4 bases in between. CDR3 length: 11 residues.

In this sample, this clonotype turned up a few times. The chain couples TRBV4-3 to TRBJ2-2; D gene ambiguous. This CDR3 is built from 14 residues. The ends were cut back, 0 bases at V and 4 bases at J, with 6 bases in the middle. The V gene's germline CDR1 is LGHNA and CDR2 YSLEER. The CDR3 coding sequence is TGCGCCAGCAGCCAAGAACCAACCACCGGGGAGCTGTTTTTT. This encodes CASSQEPTTGELFF.

This clonotype was picked up a small number of times. The V and J genes are TRBV12-3 or TRBV12-4 and TRBJ2-1; TRBD2 matches 10 bases. This CDR3 contains 14 residues. With V trimmed by 7 bases and J by 4 bases, 4 bases remained unmatched. CDR3 sequence reads: CASTETSGYNEQFF. As DNA, the CDR3 is TGTGCCAGCACCGAGACTAGCGGGTACAATGAGCAGTTCTTC.

This sequence joins TRBV7-9 and TRBJ1-1; no definite D call. Between the trimmed V and J ends, which lost 1 base and 10 bases, there was a span of 13 bases. CDR1 is SEHNR, CDR2 FQNEAQ, per germline (reference sequence). The CDR3 extends over 13 amino acids. The CDR3 region is CASSLGASNPAFF. The CDR3 DNA follows: TGTGCCAGCAGCTTAGGAGCTTCGAACCCAGCTTTCTTT.

In its sample, this clonotype was seen many times. The CDR3 DNA follows: TGCGCCAGCAGCGCAACAGGGGCTAGCGGGGAGACCCAGTACTTC. Protein sequence: CASSATGASGETQYF. The rearrangement uses TRBV4-3 and TRBJ2-5, with D possibly TRBD2 on 8 matching bases. Germline loops: CDR1 LGHNA, CDR2 YSLEER. The CDR3 has 15 amino acids. V was shortened by 5 bases and J by 5 bases, with 18 bases between the two germline ends.